This is a list of T cell receptor beta chains from one sample in a study of blood T cell repertoires in COVID-19. The method was immunoSEQ multiplex PCR; TCRdb's version includes in-frame clones alone and lacks a portion of them. This repertoire shows more than 300,000 clones, about 90% found once; its top ten account for 2.5% to 4%. The specimen sequenced was peripheral blood. The receptors stem from a woman under 30 who had recovered from COVID-19. Each CDR3 is given with its conserved first and last residue. The order of the fields is J gene, clone size, D gene, V gene, CDR3 protein, CDR3 DNA. The D gene is left open where the match is weak. Only some rows state a clone size, as once, few, many or a class for expanded clones.

j_gene: TRBJ1-1; abundance: -; d_gene: -; v_gene: TRBV2; CDR3aa: CASRKQYNTEAFF; CDR3nt: TGTGCCAGCAGAAAACAGTACAACACTGAAGCTTTCTTT
j_gene: TRBJ1-1; abundance: -; d_gene: -; v_gene: TRBV20-1; CDR3aa: CSAKDLEAFF; CDR3nt: TGCAGTGCTAAGGACTTGGAAGCTTTCTTT
j_gene: TRBJ2-6; abundance: -; d_gene: -; v_gene: TRBV9; CDR3aa: CASSVVRSRGANVLTF; CDR3nt: TGTGCCAGCAGCGTAGTGAGGAGTCGGGGGGCCAACGTCCTGACTTTC
j_gene: TRBJ1-2; abundance: once; d_gene: -; v_gene: TRBV25-1; CDR3aa: CASSELGRVGYGYTF; CDR3nt: TGTGCCAGCAGTGAACTGGGCAGGGTAGGCTATGGCTACACCTTC
j_gene: TRBJ2-2; abundance: -; d_gene: TRBD2; v_gene: TRBV30; CDR3aa: CAWSRGLAGGTGELFF; CDR3nt: TGTGCCTGGAGCCGGGGACTAGCGGGGGGCACCGGGGAGCTGTTTTTT
j_gene: TRBJ1-5; abundance: -; d_gene: TRBD1; v_gene: TRBV30; CDR3aa: CAWSPLGQANQPQHF; CDR3nt: TGTGCCTGGAGTCCTCTGGGACAGGCCAATCAGCCCCAGCATTTT
j_gene: TRBJ1-4; abundance: -; d_gene: -; v_gene: TRBV11-2; CDR3aa: CASSFTGRDEKLFF; CDR3nt: TGTGCCAGCAGCTTTACAGGGAGGGATGAAAAACTGTTTTTT
j_gene: TRBJ1-4; abundance: -; d_gene: -; v_gene: TRBV30; CDR3aa: CAWSNRVGATNEKLFF; CDR3nt: TGTGCCTGGAGCAACCGCGTGGGCGCAACTAATGAAAAACTGTTTTTT
j_gene: TRBJ2-1; abundance: -; d_gene: TRBD2; v_gene: TRBV6-2/TRBV6-3; CDR3aa: CASSRLAGVSGEQFF; CDR3nt: TGTGCCAGCAGCCGACTAGCGGGAGTGTCGGGTGAGCAGTTCTTC
j_gene: TRBJ1-2; abundance: once; d_gene: TRBD1; v_gene: TRBV10-3; CDR3aa: CAISEQPGQGGGYTF; CDR3nt: TGTGCCATCAGTGAGCAACCGGGACAGGGTGGCGGCTACACCTTC
j_gene: TRBJ2-3; abundance: -; d_gene: -; v_gene: TRBV7-2; CDR3aa: CASTFTGSTDTQYF; CDR3nt: TGTGCCAGCACCTTTACAGGGAGCACAGATACGCAGTATTTT
j_gene: TRBJ2-3; abundance: -; d_gene: -; v_gene: TRBV5-1; CDR3aa: CASSPSSGTDTQYF; CDR3nt: TGCGCCAGCAGCCCGTCTAGCGGCACAGATACGCAGTATTTT
j_gene: TRBJ2-3; abundance: -; d_gene: TRBD1; v_gene: TRBV30; CDR3aa: CAWSVQGPDTQYF; CDR3nt: TGTGCCTGGAGTGTACAGGGGCCAGATACGCAGTATTTT
j_gene: TRBJ2-1; abundance: few; d_gene: TRBD2; v_gene: TRBV15; CDR3aa: CATSRGTGPSGRAEQFF; CDR3nt: TGTGCCACCAGCAGAGGGACCGGGCCTAGCGGGAGGGCCGAGCAGTTCTTC
j_gene: TRBJ2-1; abundance: -; d_gene: -; v_gene: TRBV30; CDR3aa: CAWSPAGIVYNEQFF; CDR3nt: TGTGCCTGGAGTCCCGCCGGGATCGTCTACAATGAGCAGTTCTTC